One TCR beta chain is described in this entry. The antigen remains unidentified. CDR3 length: 14 amino acids. Between the trimmed V and J ends, which lost 3 bases and 5 bases, there was a span of 12 bases. Germline CDR1 reads ENHRY; CDR2 reads SYGVKD. MiXCR, run by TCRdb on the PCR reads, gives a single entry per CDR3 protein. The data show around 460,000 distinct CDR3 sequences, with under 30% seen just once and around 0.78% held by the top ten. The sample is drawn from a study of molecular identifiers for immune sequencing clone quantification. On the study more broadly: Four of five splits of RNA from approximately 20,000 or 98,000 naive CD8 cells were sequenced in replicates. Points from the study as a whole: Over 97% of effector molecules, but under 1% in naive cells, were held by clones with more than 20 RNA copies.

Sequences were obtained from naive CD8+ T cells from blood, with Jurkat cell RNA spiked in. Described subset: FACS-sorted CD8+CD4-CCR7+CD45RA+ naive T cells. The chain employs TRBV10-3 and TRBJ2-3, with D possibly TRBD1 on 6 matching bases. The receptor's source is a human donor in good health. Some libraries in this study had Jurkat cell RNA spiked in. This chain's CDR3 is CAISDPPGVDTQYF. CDR3 DNA sequence: TGTGCCATCAGTGACCCGCCAGGGGTAGATACGCAGTATTTT.